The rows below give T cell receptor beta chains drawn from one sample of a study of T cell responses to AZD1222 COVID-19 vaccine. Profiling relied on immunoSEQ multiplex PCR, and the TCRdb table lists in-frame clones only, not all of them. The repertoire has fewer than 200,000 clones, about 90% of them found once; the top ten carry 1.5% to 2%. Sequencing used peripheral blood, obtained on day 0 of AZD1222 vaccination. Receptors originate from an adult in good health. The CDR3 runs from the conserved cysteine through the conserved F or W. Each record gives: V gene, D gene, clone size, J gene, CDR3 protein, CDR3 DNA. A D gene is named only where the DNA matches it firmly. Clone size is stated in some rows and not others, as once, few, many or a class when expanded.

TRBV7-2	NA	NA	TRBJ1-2	CASSFSGTADYGYTF	TGTGCCAGCAGTTTTTCCGGGACGGCGGACTATGGCTACACCTTC
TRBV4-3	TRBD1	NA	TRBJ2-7	CASSHSGTGESYEQYF	TGCGCCAGCAGCCACTCCGGGACAGGTGAATCCTACGAGCAGTACTTC
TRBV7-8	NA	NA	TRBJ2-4	CASGDVAKNIQYF	TGTGCCAGCGGGGATGTTGCCAAAAACATTCAGTACTTC
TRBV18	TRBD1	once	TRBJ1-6	CASSPLDRGETPLHF	TGTGCCAGCTCACCCTTGGACAGGGGTGAGACACCCCTCCACTTT
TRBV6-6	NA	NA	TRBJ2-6	CAIASGANVLTF	TGTGCCATCGCGTCTGGGGCCAACGTCCTGACTTTC
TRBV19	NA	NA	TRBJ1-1	CASSMGLPKNTEAFF	TGTGCCAGTAGTATGGGGTTACCTAAGAACACTGAAGCTTTCTTT
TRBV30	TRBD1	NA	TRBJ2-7	CAWSVQFGRGHQFSYEQYF	TGTGCCTGGAGTGTACAGTTCGGCAGGGGGCATCAATTCTCCTACGAGCAGTACTTC
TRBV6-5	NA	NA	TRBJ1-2	CASSWDEKNYGYTF	TGTGCCAGCAGTTGGGACGAAAAAAACTATGGCTACACCTTC
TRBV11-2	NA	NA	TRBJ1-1	CASSLGPGNTEAFF	TGTGCCAGCAGCTTAGGCCCGGGGAACACTGAAGCTTTCTTT
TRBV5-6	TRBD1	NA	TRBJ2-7	CASSPRGPPGEQYF	TGTGCCAGCAGCCCTAGGGGGCCCCCTGGGGAGCAGTACTTC
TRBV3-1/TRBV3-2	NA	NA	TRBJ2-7	CASSLSLYEQYF	TGTGCCAGCAGCCTAAGCCTCTACGAGCAGTACTTC
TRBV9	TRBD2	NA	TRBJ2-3	CASSVRTSGSTDTQYF	TGTGCCAGCAGCGTACGGACTAGCGGCAGCACAGATACGCAGTATTTT
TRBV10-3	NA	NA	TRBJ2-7	CAISDRGDEQYF	TGTGCCATCAGTGACCGAGGGGACGAGCAGTACTTC
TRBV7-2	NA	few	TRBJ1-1	CASSLVSRSYAFF	TGTGCCAGCAGCTTAGTCTCAAGGTCGTACGCTTTCTTT
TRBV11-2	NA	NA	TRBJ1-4	CASSLRQAIGEKLFF	TGTGCCAGCAGCTTAAGACAGGCAATTGGTGAAAAACTGTTTTTT
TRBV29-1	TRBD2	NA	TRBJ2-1	CSGGLAGPNEQFF	TGCAGCGGCGGACTAGCGGGACCGAATGAGCAGTTCTTC
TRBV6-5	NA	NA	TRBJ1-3	CASSYQGTGNTIYF	TGTGCCAGCAGTTACCAGGGCACTGGAAACACCATATATTTT
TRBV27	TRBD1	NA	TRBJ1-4	CASSPQTRDRGREKLFF	TGTGCCAGCAGTCCCCAGACCCGGGACAGGGGGCGGGAAAAACTGTTTTTT
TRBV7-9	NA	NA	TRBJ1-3	CASSSADTIYF	TGTGCCAGCAGCTCGGCGGACACCATATATTTT
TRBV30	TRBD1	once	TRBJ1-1	CAWRGQLNTEAFF	TGTGCCTGGAGGGGACAGTTGAACACTGAAGCTTTCTTT
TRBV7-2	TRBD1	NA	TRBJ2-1	CASSLAGTGRQNEQFF	TGTGCCAGCAGCTTAGCCGGGACAGGGAGGCAAAATGAGCAGTTCTTC
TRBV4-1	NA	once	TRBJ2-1	CASSRLGIGTYNEQFF	TGCGCCAGCAGCAGGCTCGGCATCGGGACCTACAATGAGCAGTTCTTC
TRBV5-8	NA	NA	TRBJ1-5	CASSLIHQPQHF	TGTGCCAGCAGCCTGATTCATCAGCCCCAGCATTTT
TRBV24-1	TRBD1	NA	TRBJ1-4	CATSDLTGQPFEKLFF	TGTGCCACCAGTGATCTAACGGGACAGCCCTTTGAGAAACTGTTTTTT
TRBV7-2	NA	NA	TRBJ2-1	CASTLVAVNYNEQFF	TGTGCCAGCACCCTAGTGGCCGTAAACTACAATGAGCAGTTCTTC
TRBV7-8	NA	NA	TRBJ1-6	CASSPPRGAGSPLHF	TGTGCCAGCAGCCCGCCCCGGGGGGCAGGTTCACCCCTCCACTTT
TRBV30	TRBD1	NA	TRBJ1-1	CAWSGRGRNTEAFF	TGTGCCTGGAGTGGGAGGGGGCGGAACACTGAAGCTTTCTTT
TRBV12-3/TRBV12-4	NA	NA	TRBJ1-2	CASSLGRYGYTF	TGTGCCAGCAGTTTAGGACGCTATGGCTACACCTTC
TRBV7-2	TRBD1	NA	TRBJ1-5	CASSIGQGRPQHF	TGTGCCAGCAGCATTGGACAGGGGAGGCCCCAGCATTTT
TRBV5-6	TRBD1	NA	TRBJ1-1	CASSFSGGWTEAFF	TGTGCCAGCAGCTTTTCAGGGGGCTGGACTGAAGCTTTCTTT
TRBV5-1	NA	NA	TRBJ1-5	CASSPQGFEVQPQHF	TGCGCCAGCAGCCCACAGGGATTTGAGGTTCAGCCCCAGCATTTT
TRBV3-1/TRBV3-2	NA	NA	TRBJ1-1	CASSPGRSTEAFF	TGTGCCAGCTCTCCGGGCCGGTCAACTGAAGCTTTCTTT
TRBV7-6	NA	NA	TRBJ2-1	CASSPLYDREDEQFF	TGTGCCAGCAGCCCCTTGTACGACAGGGAGGATGAGCAGTTCTTC
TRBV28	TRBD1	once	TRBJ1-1	CASSHRDRGPDTEAFF	TGTGCCAGCAGTCACCGGGACAGGGGGCCGGACACTGAAGCTTTCTTT
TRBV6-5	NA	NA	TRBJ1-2	CASSLMGNYGYTF	TGTGCCAGCAGTTTGATGGGGAACTATGGCTACACCTTC
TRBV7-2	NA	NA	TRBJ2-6	CASSLGGPGANVLTF	TGTGCCAGCAGCTTAGGGGGCCCTGGGGCCAACGTCCTGACTTTC
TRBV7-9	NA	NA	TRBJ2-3	CASSYDRGGADTQYF	TGTGCCAGCAGCTACGACAGGGGAGGGGCAGATACGCAGTATTTT
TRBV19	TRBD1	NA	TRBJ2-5	CASSPDRYQETQYF	TGTGCCAGTAGCCCGGACAGGTACCAAGAGACCCAGTACTTC
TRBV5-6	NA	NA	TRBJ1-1	CASSLVGTEAFF	TGTGCCAGCAGCTTGGTAGGCACTGAAGCTTTCTTT
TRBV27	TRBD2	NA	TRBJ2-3	CASRPGLAGAFHTDTQYF	TGTGCCAGCAGACCGGGACTAGCGGGGGCTTTCCACACAGATACGCAGTATTTT
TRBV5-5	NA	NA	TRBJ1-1	CASSLRGANTEAFF	TGTGCCAGCAGCTTAAGGGGGGCGAACACTGAAGCTTTCTTT
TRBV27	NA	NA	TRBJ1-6	CASSMRSGTNSPLHF	TGTGCCAGCAGTATGAGGAGCGGTACTAATTCACCCCTCCACTTT
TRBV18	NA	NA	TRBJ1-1	CASTGNTEAFF	TGTGCCAGCACCGGGAACACTGAAGCTTTCTTT